This record covers a single T cell receptor (beta chain). Its antigen specificity is not known. No clone much larger than this one lies a single base away; base qualities are absent. The CDR3 numbers 12 residues from cysteine through phenylalanine. Only the CDR3 portion is preserved as DNA: 36 bases, with reading frame beginning at the first base. V lost 5 bases and J lost 0 bases; the stretch between them is 7 bases long. CDR1 is given as SQVTM and CDR2 as ANQGSEA, both from the germline V gene. These data come from a study of shared clonotypes between healthy human individuals (TCRdb year 2020). Broadly, across the study: Two women and a few men aged 18 to 49 years were included in the cohort. For each donor, three plates each were used for CD4 naive and CD4 memory, two plates were used for CD8 naive, and one plate was used for CD8 memory. Blood TCR repertoires of a handful of healthy adults were deeply sequenced to estimate repertoire size and the extent of clonotype sharing between individuals. Different laboratories and diverse techniques were used to prepare libraries and sequence TCR repertoires, to increase sequencing depth and limit assay-specific biases. Each donor's leukapheresis produced roughly between about 0.8 and 8.9 billion PBMCs.

CD8 naive samples were obtained by positive selection for CCR7 among CD45RO-negative cells, yielding a CD45RA+CCR7+ population from which TemRA cells were excluded. The donors were healthy, HIV-negative adults who had no recently reported acute infections or vaccinations. All donors were Caucasian adults living in Nashville, Tennessee, USA. Blood was obtained by leukapheresis, after which PBMCs were separated by Ficoll-Histopaque density gradient centrifugation and cryopreserved in liquid nitrogen vapor phase. Analytical flow cytometry was used to check the purity and quantity of each magnetically sorted T cell population. Each sorted fraction had its genomic DNA isolated and then quantified by UV absorbance on a Nanodrop 2000c. Using the deep immunoSEQ assay, TCR CDR3 regions were amplified from genomic DNA by multiplex PCR. Extracted genomic DNA from each cell subset was distributed evenly across all wells of several immunoSEQ 96-well plates, and each plate was treated as a replicate. For sorted subsets, around 200 ng genomic DNA, equal to 25,000 to 35,000 T cell genomes, was loaded into each replicate PCR. Purified libraries were quantified with a Qubit 3.0 fluorometer, sized on a Bioanalyzer 2100, and re-quantified with the KAPA Library Quantification kit. A separate single-read 150-cycle Illumina NextSeq 550 flow cell was used to sequence each immunoSEQ 96-well plate. From the authors' description of their analysis: The immunoSEQ output contained only junctional sequences without quality scores, so filtering could not match that applied to full-length reads. To assign V/J genes and CDR3, sequences were annotated against IMGT germline references using PyIR, a Python wrapper for IgBLAST v1.9. Any read was removed if the V/J assignment was weak (E-value above 1e-6), the CDR3 was missing, or the read contained stop codons, out-of-frame junctions, or ambiguous translated residues. A V3J clonotype was defined by an identical inferred V gene, J gene, and CDR3 amino acid sequence. To compute the percentage overlap between repertoires, the number of shared unique clonotypes was divided by the size of the smaller repertoire. Repertoire richness was assessed with RTK rarefaction, the Chao1 estimator, and Recon v2.1 estimates of unobserved clonotypes. Generation probabilities for all TCRbeta clonotypes obtained by the gDNA method from a handful of donors were computed using OLGA. This immuneACCESS table, as held by TCRdb, lists in-frame sequences with V and J called but not all clones. Of the missing ones, under half trace to an unresolved V gene in checked studies; the others have no known cause. V, J and clone size were drawn from that table, and D and trimming were deduced from the DNA. The sample yields over 750,000 clones; about 96% were counted once. The ten top clones hold under 0.25% of the sample.

Summary of the overall study and its limitations: Higher generation probabilities were observed for clonotypes shared by all four sorted-subset donors than for non-shared clonotypes. Incomplete sequencing was indicated by rarefaction of sorted-subset datasets, despite the large sequencing depth. Sampling was restricted to blood, and TCR repertoires in tissue are likely to differ from TCR repertoires in blood. Across several donors, about 4.5% of naive CD4, 3% to 4% of naive CD8, 2.3% of memory CD4, and roughly 0.41% of memory CD8 clonotypes were shared. Pairwise subsampling indicated that sequencing depth was expected to affect the degree of clonotype sharing among donors. Naive subsets generally had larger estimated clonotype richness than memory subsets. Because the study included a small number of donors, the genetic and exposure-history diversity represented was limited.

Sequences were obtained from naive CD8+ T cells sorted from blood. The intended sense of this specimen's cell subset or site label: CD45RA+CCR7+. The chain uses TRBV29-1 and TRBJ1-2, with no D gene named confidently. The sequence derives from a man aged 25 to 40 in good health. In nucleotide form, the sequence is TGCAGCGTTTCAGAAACTAACTATGGCTACACCTTC. Translation gives CSVSETNYGYTF.